Listed below are T cell receptor beta chains from one sample, sequenced in a study of CD8 T cells in ankylosing spondylitis. TCRdb reprocessed the 5' RACE reads via MiXCR and lists one record per CDR3 protein. The top ten clones hold around 7% of a sample with around 540,000 distinct CDR3 sequences, approximately 11% of them seen once. The sample was blood, either unsorted or a sorted T cell fraction (not recorded which). All receptors derive from a male donor with ankylosing spondylitis. CDR3s include the opening cysteine and the closing phenylalanine or tryptophan. The D gene is left open where the match is weak. The size of a clone is reported for some rows only, either as once, few or many, or as a class for expanded clones.

D: NA; V: TRBV7-8; size: NA; J: TRBJ2-1; DNA: TGTGCCAGCAGCTTGGAGGGTTCATATTCATACAATGAGCAGTTCTTC; CDR3: CASSLEGSYSYNEQFF
D: TRBD2; V: TRBV3-1; size: many; J: TRBJ2-1; DNA: TGTGCCAGCAGTCGGACTAGCGGGACCTACAATGAGCAGTTCTTC; CDR3: CASSRTSGTYNEQFF
D: NA; V: TRBV19; size: few; J: TRBJ2-1; DNA: TGTGCCAGTAGTATTAAAGGCTCCTACAATGAGCAGTTCTTC; CDR3: CASSIKGSYNEQFF
D: TRBD2; V: TRBV6-4; size: NA; J: TRBJ2-1; DNA: TGTGCCAGCAAGGCTAGCGGGATGGATGAGCAGTTCTTC; CDR3: CASKASGMDEQFF
D: NA; V: TRBV11-2; size: few; J: TRBJ1-1; DNA: TGTGCCAGCAGCAGTAGGGAGGGAGTATCGAACACTGAAGCTTTCTTT; CDR3: CASSSREGVSNTEAFF
D: NA; V: TRBV3-1; size: many; J: TRBJ2-1; DNA: TGTGCCAGCAGCCAAGTAGGCCTCCATGAGCAGTTCTTC; CDR3: CASSQVGLHEQFF
D: NA; V: TRBV2; size: few; J: TRBJ1-4; DNA: TGTGCCAGCAGTGAGTTTACAACTAATGAAAAACTGTTTTTT; CDR3: CASSEFTTNEKLFF
D: TRBD2; V: TRBV7-9; size: many; J: TRBJ2-1; DNA: TGTGCCAGCAGCTTAGAGAGCGGGGGGTACAATGAGCAGTTCTTC; CDR3: CASSLESGGYNEQFF
D: NA; V: TRBV18; size: few; J: TRBJ1-1; DNA: TGTGCCAGCTCCCCCTGGGACTTTCGGCATGGGAACACTGAAGCTTTCTTT; CDR3: CASSPWDFRHGNTEAFF
D: NA; V: TRBV20-1; size: few; J: TRBJ1-1; DNA: TGCAGTACCTGGGGGGGGTCCCCTGAAGCTTTCTTT; CDR3: CSTWGGSPEAFF
D: NA; V: TRBV15; size: few; J: TRBJ1-5; DNA: TGTGCCACCAGCTCGACTTCAAGGCAGGGTGGCAATCAGCCCCAGCATTTT; CDR3: CATSSTSRQGGNQPQHF
D: TRBD1; V: TRBV4-1; size: many; J: TRBJ1-3; DNA: TGCGCCAGCAGCCAAGGATGGGCACAGGGGGCGAACTCTGGAAACACCATATATTTT; CDR3: CASSQGWAQGANSGNTIYF
D: NA; V: TRBV11-3; size: NA; J: TRBJ2-1; DNA: TGTGCCAGCAGCTTAAGATTAATCGCCAATGAGCAGTTCTTC; CDR3: CASSLRLIANEQFF
D: TRBD2; V: TRBV5-5; size: few; J: TRBJ2-1; DNA: TGTGCCAGCAGCTTGGAACGGGGGGTGGGCGATGAGCAGTTCTTC; CDR3: CASSLERGVGDEQFF
D: NA; V: TRBV10-3; size: many; J: TRBJ2-2; DNA: TGTGCCATCAGTGAGTCTCACGGGAGAAGCGGGACCGGGGAGCTGTTTTTT; CDR3: CAISESHGRSGTGELFF
D: NA; V: TRBV6-2/TRBV6-3; size: NA; J: TRBJ2-1; DNA: TGTGCCAGCAGGCCTCCGGGAAACAATGAGCAGTTCTTC; CDR3: CASRPPGNNEQFF
D: NA; V: TRBV3-1; size: few; J: TRBJ2-1; DNA: TGTGCCAGCAGCCCTCAAAACAATGAGCAGTTCTTC; CDR3: CASSPQNNEQFF
D: NA; V: TRBV30; size: NA; J: TRBJ1-2; DNA: TGTGCCTGGAGGTATCAGGGCGGCGGCTACACCTTC; CDR3: CAWRYQGGGYTF
D: NA; V: TRBV12-3/TRBV12-4; size: many; J: TRBJ1-4; DNA: TGTGCCAGCAGCCCGGGACGACGGAATGAAAAACTGTTTTTT; CDR3: CASSPGRRNEKLFF
D: TRBD1; V: TRBV5-1; size: many; J: TRBJ2-1; DNA: TGTGCCAGCAGCTCAGACAGGGGTTCCTACAATGAGCAGTTCTTC; CDR3: CASSSDRGSYNEQFF
D: NA; V: TRBV10-3; size: few; J: TRBJ2-7; DNA: TGTGCCATCAGGGACAGAGACTATTCCTACGAGCAGTACTTC; CDR3: CAIRDRDYSYEQYF
D: NA; V: TRBV5-1; size: NA; J: TRBJ2-1; DNA: TGCGCCAGCAGCTACTCCTATAGCTCCTACAATGAGCAGTTCTTC; CDR3: CASSYSYSSYNEQFF
D: TRBD2; V: TRBV7-7; size: few; J: TRBJ2-1; DNA: TGTGCCAGCAGCTTAATGCTAGCGGGTACCTATCAGGAGCAGTTCTTC; CDR3: CASSLMLAGTYQEQFF
D: NA; V: TRBV20-1; size: few; J: TRBJ2-3; DNA: TGCAGTGATAGGGTTTCGGGGGATATGCAGTATTTT; CDR3: CSDRVSGDMQYF
D: NA; V: TRBV5-1; size: few; J: TRBJ2-1; DNA: TGCGCCAGTGGCTCGGGATTGAACAATGAGCAGTTCTTC; CDR3: CASGSGLNNEQFF
D: TRBD2; V: TRBV15; size: many; J: TRBJ2-1; DNA: TGTGCCACCAGCGGAAGATTACTAGCGGGAGAAGATGAGCAGTTCTTC; CDR3: CATSGRLLAGEDEQFF
D: TRBD1; V: TRBV30; size: NA; J: TRBJ2-7; DNA: TGTGCCTGGAGTCTGGGGACAGGGAGCTACGAGCAGTACTTC; CDR3: CAWSLGTGSYEQYF
D: TRBD2; V: TRBV19; size: few; J: TRBJ2-7; DNA: TGTGCCAGTAGTATAGCGGCCAGCGGGAGGGCCTACGAGCAGTACTTC; CDR3: CASSIAASGRAYEQYF
D: NA; V: TRBV7-9; size: NA; J: TRBJ2-1; DNA: TGTGCCAGCAGCACAGGCATCGTCAATGAGCAGTTCTTC; CDR3: CASSTGIVNEQFF
D: NA; V: TRBV7-2; size: few; J: TRBJ2-3; DNA: TGTGCCAGCAGCTTCCCCCCAGATACGCAGTATTTT; CDR3: CASSFPPDTQYF
D: NA; V: TRBV6-1; size: NA; J: TRBJ1-1; DNA: TGTGCCAGCAGTGAAGCCGGGACTGGGCTGGTAGCTTTCTTT; CDR3: CASSEAGTGLVAFF
D: NA; V: TRBV7-2; size: many; J: TRBJ1-5; DNA: TGTGCCAGCAGCTCGAGAGCGAATCAGCCCCAGCATTTT; CDR3: CASSSRANQPQHF